This TCR beta chain was captured in a study of T cell repertoires in cytomegalovirus infection. Study at large: Epitope selection comprised recently identified HLA-C-restricted CMV epitopes and well-studied HLA-B-restricted CMV epitopes.

Details on this clonotype: Its antigen is not known.

Germline-derived CDR1 and CDR2 are LNHDA and SQIVND (reference sequence). This CDR3 spans 14 amino acids. V shed 6 bases, J shed 10 bases, and the junction held 9 bases outside the gene matches. Whole-study results and caveats: HLA-C-restricted TCR beta clonotypes specific for CMV led the ex vivo response.

Each CDR3 protein is one row after TCRdb ran MiXCR on the reads. The sample carries about 570,000 distinct CDR3 sequences, around 40% recorded once. This chain uses TRBV19 with TRBJ1-6, with 7 nucleotides matching TRBD1. This receptor was taken from a human donor in good health (CMV status not recorded). Some clones in this sample may be carry-over from other donors' samples. Sequences were derived from cultured PBMCs, sampled from culture after CMV antigen stimulation. The CDR3 loop is CASRRTGLGSPLHF. The CDR3 region has the DNA TGTGCCAGTAGGCGGACAGGCCTTGGGTCACCCCTCCACTTT.